Sequencing of this TCR beta chain was carried out in a study of T cells in Graves' hyperthyroidism and ophthalmopathy. The table lists this clonotype with a few counts. No antigen is known for it. TCR beta CDR3 regions were amplified from RNA transcripts. Researchers ran a first-round RT-PCR on the TCR CDR3 using the HTBI primer set. TCRdb re-analysed the multiplex PCR reads in MiXCR, keeping a single row per CDR3 protein. The repertoire includes about 300,000 distinct CDR3 sequences, roughly 19% of them detected once, and about 40% sits in the top ten. Whole-study results and caveats: Expanded thyroid clonotypes (above 0.001) were mostly also found in blood. Progression to ophthalmopathy was predicted a median of roughly seven months early. By a 13 V-J model, ophthalmopathy was set apart from stable hyperthyroidism.

Trimming stripped 2 bases from V and 0 bases from J, with 4 bases between. The CDR3 totals 13 residues. Germline V lookup: CDR1 LNHNV, CDR2 YYDKDF (reference sequence). Ophthalmopathy patients showed a Clinical Activity Score of at least 3, NOSPECS grade of at least 4 and duration under 3 months. The chain combines TRBV15 with TRBJ1-1; D is uncertain. This TCR derives from a man in his fifties with Graves' ophthalmopathy. Sequenced input: blood. As DNA, the CDR3 is TGTGCCACCAGCAGACCGCTGAACACTGAAGCTTTCTTT. Residues: CATSRPLNTEAFF.